These 24 T cell receptor beta chains share one sample of origin, sequenced in a study of identical twins. From the 5' RACE reads, TCRdb called clonotypes with MiXCR, one entry per CDR3 protein. The sample includes about 390,000 distinct CDR3 sequences, roughly 10% of them seen just once. The sequenced material came from naive T cells sorted from blood. The receptor set was obtained from a woman aged 50 to 65 in good health.

This clonotype came up many times. This chain links TRBV29-1 with TRBJ2-7, with 8 nucleotides matching TRBD2. The CDR3 is made up of 15 amino acids. Per germline, CDR1 SQVTM and CDR2 ANQGSEA. V was pared by 1 base and J by 6 bases, with 11 bases of the junction left unmatched. The CDR3: CSVEVTSGPLREQYF. CDR3 sequence (DNA): TGCAGCGTTGAAGTCACTAGCGGACCCCTACGCGAGCAGTACTTC.

The gene calls are TRBV21-1 and TRBJ2-7; the table's D call, TRBD1, has no DNA check behind it. TRBV21-1 is termed a pseudogene. The CDR3 runs 12 residues. CDR3 sequence reads: CASRTGGSEQYF. CDR3 DNA sequence: TGTGCCAGCCGAACCGGGGGTAGCGAGCAGTACTTC.

This clonotype has a handful of counts. The chain uses TRBV7-6 and TRBJ2-1; 9 bases agree with TRBD2. In germline, CDR1 is SGHVS, CDR2 FNYEAQ. Germline trimming cut 5 bases from V and 8 bases from J; bases unmatched to any gene: 7. The CDR3 covers 14 residues. DNA of the CDR3: TGTGCCAGCAGCAAGACTAGCGGTAATCATGAGCAGTTCTTC. Encoded protein: CASSKTSGNHEQFF.

The chain uses TRBV3-1 and TRBJ2-7, with 8 nucleotides matching TRBD1. The CDR3 is made up of 15 amino acids. CDR1 LGHDT and CDR2 YNNKEL come from the germline V gene (reference sequence). V lost 0 bases and J lost 2; bases outside the gene matches: 3. The CDR3 spells CASSQEGQVAYEQYV. CDR3 nucleotides: TGTGCCAGCAGCCAAGAGGGACAGGTTGCCTACGAGCAGTACGTC.

This clonotype was detected ten times or more. The chain recombines TRBV27 with TRBJ1-4, with D perhaps TRBD1 (5 bases). This CDR3 contains 16 residues. Germline V gives CDR1 MNHEY, CDR2 SMNVEV (reference sequence). V was cut by 2 bases and J by 7 bases, with 17 bases left in between. CDR3 coding DNA: TGTGCCAGCAGTTTACTATGGGAAGGGGAGGGTGAAAAACTGTTTTTT. The encoded protein is CASSLLWEGEGEKLFF.

The rearrangement joins TRBV4-1 to TRBJ1-2; the match to TRBD1 covers 7 bases. The ends lost 4 bases at V and 8 bases at J; junction bases unmatched: 16. This CDR3 is 16 amino acids long. CDR1 MGHRA and CDR2 YSYEKL come from the germline V gene. The DNA of the CDR3 is TGCGCCAGCAGCCTCCAAGACTTAGGCAGGGGGGAAGGCTACACCTTC. Its translation is CASSLQDLGRGEGYTF.

V gene TRBV2 combines with J gene TRBJ2-3, with 15 bases aligning to TRBD2. The CDR3 contains 19 residues. CDR1 SNHLY and CDR2 FYNNEI come from the germline V gene. With V trimmed by 2 bases and J by 1 base, 7 bases remained unmatched. CDR3 nucleotides: TGTGCCAGCAGTGAAAGAGGACTAGCGGGAGGGCCCGGCACAGATACGCAGTATTTT. Translating gives CASSERGLAGGPGTDTQYF.

At least ten counts were recorded for this clonotype. The chain couples TRBV27 to TRBJ2-3, with TRBD2 as a possible D gene (5 bases). The CDR3 runs 13 residues. The V gene lost 6 bases and the J gene lost 4 bases, with 11 bases spanning the gap. Germline V lookup: CDR1 MNHEY, CDR2 SMNVEV (reference sequence). The CDR3 nucleotides read TGTGCCAGCAGCGGGATCGTCGCAGATACGCAGTATTTT. Its protein product is CASSGIVADTQYF.

This clonotype occurred many times. The chain recombines TRBV12-3 or TRBV12-4 with TRBJ1-1; 8 bases line up with TRBD1. V shed 2 bases, J shed 5 bases, and the junction held 4 bases outside the gene matches. CDR3 length: 14 residues. CDR3 nucleotides: TGTGCCAGCAGTTTAACAGGGGGTGCGACTGAAGCTTTCTTT. The encoded protein is CASSLTGGATEAFF.

This chain uses TRBV7-3 with TRBJ2-3, with 9 bases fitting TRBD2. Per germline, CDR1 SGHTA and CDR2 FQGTGA. The CDR3 spans 15 residues. The V segment lost 4 bases and the J segment 2 bases; nucleotides outside the gene matches: 4. CDR3 amino acids: CASSSIAGDTDTQYF. The CDR3 DNA sequence: TGTGCCAGCAGCTCTATAGCGGGAGACACAGATACGCAGTATTTT.

The gene calls are TRBV4-1 and TRBJ2-1; D unclear. Germline lookup yields CDR1 MGHRA and CDR2 YSYEKL. The ends were cut back, 0 bases at V and 12 bases at J, with 15 bases in the middle. This CDR3 region has 14 residues. In nucleotides, the CDR3 is TGCGCCAGCAGCCAAGATTCATCCGCCGGCGGGCAGTTCTTC. Residues: CASSQDSSAGGQFF.

This clonotype came up many times. The V and J genes are TRBV27 and TRBJ2-1, with D perhaps matching TRBD1 (5 bases). The germline V and J ends were trimmed by 7 bases and 2 bases, with 12 bases remaining between them. The CDR3 has 14 amino acids. CDR1 and CDR2 (germline): MNHEY, SMNVEV (reference sequence). The CDR3 here is CASKGHGPYNEQFF. The CDR3 region has the DNA TGTGCCAGCAAGGGGCACGGACCCTACAATGAGCAGTTCTTC.

This clonotype showed up many times. J is TRBJ1-3 and V is TRBV18; D is uncertain. The V end was cut by 3 bases, the J end by 3 bases, with 9 bases between. CDR1 KGHSH and CDR2 LQKENI come from the germline V gene. This CDR3 region has 14 residues. The CDR3 DNA sequence: TGTGCCAGCTCACCTAACAGCGGTGGAAACACCATATATTTT. Amino acids: CASSPNSGGNTIYF.

This clonotype was seen only a few times. The chain is built from TRBV19 and TRBJ2-1, with 9 bases that match TRBD2. Germline V gene data show CDR1 as LNHDA and CDR2 as SQIVND (reference sequence). Trimming took 1 base from V and 3 from J; bases not matched to a gene: 13. CDR3 length: 19 amino acids. Here the CDR3 reads CASSIGGLAFQPNYNEQFF. The CDR3 DNA is TGTGCCAGTAGTATAGGCGGACTAGCGTTCCAACCCAACTACAATGAGCAGTTCTTC. The whole variable domain, filled in from reference TRBV19 and TRBJ2-1, reads DGGITQSPKYLFRKEGQNVTLSCEQNLNHDAMYWYRQDPGQGLRLIYYSQIVNDFQKGDIAEGYSVSREKKESFPLTVTSAQKNPTAFYLCASSIGGLAFQPNYNEQFFGPGTRLTVL.

Ten or more counts support this clonotype. The chain couples TRBV7-2 to TRBJ1-1; tentative D call: TRBD1 (6 bases). This CDR3 spans 15 amino acids. V lost 8 bases and J 3 bases, leaving 19 bases between the germline ends. Germline CDR1 SGHTA, CDR2 FQGNSA. The CDR3: CASRTGPGGYTEAFF. CDR3 bases: TGTGCCAGCCGCACAGGGCCTGGGGGTTACACTGAAGCTTTCTTT.

The V call is TRBV14, the J call TRBJ2-7; 9 bases are shared with TRBD1. V lost 4 bases, J lost 4 bases, and 11 bases stayed unmatched. Germline CDR1 SGHDN, CDR2 FVKESK. This CDR3 contains 16 residues. The CDR3 loop is CASSRRGGTGTYEQYF. In DNA, the CDR3 is TGTGCCAGCAGCCGCAGGGGGGGGACAGGGACGTACGAGCAGTACTTC.

The chain has TRBV2 and TRBJ1-4; D is perhaps TRBD1 (5 bases). The germline V gene encodes CDR1 SNHLY and CDR2 FYNNEI. Deletions cut 10 bases from V and 1 base from J, with 13 bases between. The CDR3 has 14 amino acids. CDR3 protein: CATQPGGTNEKLFF. The CDR3 coding sequence is TGTGCCACCCAACCCGGGGGAACTAATGAAAAACTGTTTTTT.

This clonotype was observed a few times. J is TRBJ2-3 and V is TRBV5-1; D might be TRBD2 (6 bases). CDR1 and CDR2 from the germline V gene are SGHRS and YFSETQ. This CDR3 contains 15 residues. V lost 4 bases to trimming and J lost 5 bases, with 17 bases between them. The CDR3, as DNA: TGCGCCAGCAGCGCGCAGACACCGGGACTAGATACGCAGTATTTT. Translated, it gives CASSAQTPGLDTQYF.

The chain links TRBV24-1 to TRBJ2-1; 9 bases agree with TRBD2. The ends lost 7 bases at V and 4 bases at J; junction bases unmatched: 7. The CDR3 has 15 residues. Germline V gives CDR1 KGHDR, CDR2 SFDVKD. The CDR3 DNA reads as TGTGCCACCAGACCGACTAGCGGCTTATACAATGAGCAGTTCTTC. Amino acid sequence: CATRPTSGLYNEQFF.

Details on this clonotype: This clone may be a read error of a much larger clone one base away. The gene calls are TRBV15 and TRBJ1-1; TRBD1 aligns across 9 bases. This CDR3 spans 12 amino acids. Germline-derived CDR1 and CDR2 are LNHNV and YYDKDF (reference sequence). J lost 11 bases, V lost 5 bases, and 6 bases had no gene match. CDR3: CATSGTGLVAFF. For the CDR3, the DNA is TGTGCCACCAGCGGGACAGGGCTCGTCGCTTTCTTT.

The chain couples TRBV24-1 to TRBJ2-3, with a possible D match to TRBD1 (5 bases). The V and J ends lost 1 base and 0 bases respectively, with 7 bases between them. Germline V lookup: CDR1 KGHDR, CDR2 SFDVKD. This CDR3 region has 15 residues. For the CDR3, the DNA is TGTGCCACCAGTGATTTCAGGGATAGCACAGATACGCAGTATTTT. Protein product: CATSDFRDSTDTQYF.

The genes are TRBV4-1 and TRBJ2-2, with no clear D. The V end was cut by 1 base, the J end by 3 bases, with 9 bases between. The CDR3 sequence is 15 residues long. Germline values: CDR1 MGHRA, CDR2 YSYEKL. The DNA of the CDR3 is TGCGCCAGCAGCCAAGTCAGTAGTGACACCGGGGAGCTGTTTTTT. Protein sequence: CASSQVSSDTGELFF.

This clonotype appeared a few times. The V and J genes are TRBV4-1 and TRBJ2-4; D gene uncertain. V gave up 0 bases and J gave up 0 bases, with 21 bases separating them. CDR1 and CDR2 (germline): MGHRA, YSYEKL. CDR3 size: 20 residues. The CDR3, as DNA: TGCGCCAGCAGCCAAGATCTGGAACAGAAGAGCCAACTAGCCAAAAACATTCAGTACTTC. Protein sequence: CASSQDLEQKSQLAKNIQYF.

In its sample, this clonotype was seen a few times. The genes are TRBV5-4 and TRBJ1-1, with a tentative D call TRBD1 (5 bases). V was pared by 4 bases and J by 3 bases, with 10 bases between. This CDR3 spans 13 amino acids. Per germline, CDR1 SGHNT and CDR2 YYREEE (reference sequence). The CDR3 here is CASSHRDDTEAFF. CDR3 sequence (DNA): TGTGCCAGCAGCCACCGGGACGACACTGAAGCTTTCTTT. Based on the CDR3 plus reference TRBV5-4 and TRBJ1-1, the full variable domain is ETGVTQSPTHLIKTRGQQVTLRCSSQSGHNTVSWYQQALGQGPQFIFQYYREEENGRGNFPPRFSGLQFPNYSSELNVNALELDDSALYLCASSHRDDTEAFFGQGTRLTVV.